This is a list of T cell receptor beta chains from one sample in a study of blood T cell repertoires in COVID-19. TCRdb keeps only in-frame clones here, not all; method: immunoSEQ multiplex PCR. The table shows more than 200,000 clones, with 88% occurring only once. Sequencing was carried out using peripheral blood. The receptors derive from a man between 65 and 85 years old with acute or convalescent COVID-19. Each CDR3 is given with its conserved first and last residue. A D gene is named only where the DNA matches it firmly. Size tells how often a clone was seen (once, few, many) or the class of an expanded clone, and some rows leave it out.

j_call v_call clone_size d_call cdr3_nt cdr3_aa
TRBJ2-7 TRBV6-5 few TRBD2 TGTGCCAGCAGCCGCGACGGGAGGGGGACCTACGAGCAGTACTTC CASSRDGRGTYEQYF
TRBJ2-7 TRBV3-1/TRBV3-2 - TRBD1 TGTGCCAGCTTACGGGACAGGGTCCCCTACGAGCAGTACTTC CASLRDRVPYEQYF
TRBJ1-2 TRBV5-4 - - TGTGCCAGCAGCCGTGGGGGGGGAGGGCCCGGGGGCTACACCTTC CASSRGGGGPGGYTF
TRBJ2-3 TRBV11-3 - - TGTGCCAGCAGCTTAGAAAACGGCGGTACGCAGTATTTT CASSLENGGTQYF
TRBJ2-7 TRBV11-2 - - TGTGCCAGCAGCGAAGGACTCCCAAGCTCCTACGAGCAGTACTTC CASSEGLPSSYEQYF
TRBJ2-2 TRBV5-6 - - TGTGCCAGCAGCTTGGTTCTTTTGAACACCGGGGAGCTGTTTTTT CASSLVLLNTGELFF
TRBJ2-7 TRBV7-2 - TRBD2 TGTGCCAGCAGCTTAGTTACTAGCGGGGAATATGCGTACTTC CASSLVTSGEYAYF
TRBJ2-7 TRBV10-3 - - TGTGCCATCAGGGTGGACAGTCCGTACGAGCAGTACTTC CAIRVDSPYEQYF
TRBJ2-5 TRBV19 - - TGTGCCAGTAGGAGCGCCGAGGCCGAGACCCAGTACTTC CASRSAEAETQYF
TRBJ1-1 TRBV5-8 - - TGTGCCAGCAGCTTGGCGACAGTGAACACTGAAGCTTTCTTT CASSLATVNTEAFF
TRBJ1-2 TRBV18 - - TGTGCCAGCTCGGAGTCCCCTAACTATGGCTACACCTTC CASSESPNYGYTF
TRBJ2-2 TRBV19 once - TGTGCCAGTACCTCGGGAGTCACCGGGGAGCTGTTTTTT CASTSGVTGELFF
TRBJ2-5 TRBV11-2 - TRBD1 TGTGCCAGCAGCTTAAGGGCCCCGCAGGGGGCACGAGAGACCCAGTACTTC CASSLRAPQGARETQYF
TRBJ2-2 TRBV27 - TRBD2 TGTGCCAGCAGTTTAGCGGGAGTGGGCACCGGGGAGCTGTTTTTT CASSLAGVGTGELFF